The source of this T cell receptor (beta chain) is a study of T-cell reconstitution after alpha-beta-depleted transplantation in children. Broader study findings: T-cell numbers and diversity one year post-transplant derived largely from freshly generated T cells. Reported findings indicate that, about two months after transplant, alpha-beta T cells came from several hundred expanded clones, which were derived from non-depleted graft cells. TCRbeta diversity was high at day 60 in some patients (a result of surviving recipient T cells and thymic progenitors).

The TCRbeta library incorporated unique molecular identifiers. TCRdb re-called the PCR reads through MiXCR, storing one row per CDR3 protein. The sample has fewer than 750,000 distinct CDR3 sequences, 25% to 30% seen once. This clonotype occurred a few times. The antigen remains undetermined. Trimming shortened V by 6 bases and J by 5 bases, and 13 bases separated the two germline ends. CDR1 is MNHEY and CDR2 is SMNVEV in the germline V gene (reference sequence). This CDR3 spans 13 amino acids. The V gene is TRBV27, the J gene TRBJ2-5; TRBD1 might be the D (6 bases). Specimen: PBMCs, collected before TCRalphabeta/CD19-depleted stem cell transplant. The receptor was derived from a boy under two years old with Wiskott-Aldrich syndrome, due to receive a stem cell transplant. CDR3 bases: TGTGCCAGCAGACAAACAGGGATCGAGACCCAGTACTTC. Protein sequence: CASRQTGIETQYF.